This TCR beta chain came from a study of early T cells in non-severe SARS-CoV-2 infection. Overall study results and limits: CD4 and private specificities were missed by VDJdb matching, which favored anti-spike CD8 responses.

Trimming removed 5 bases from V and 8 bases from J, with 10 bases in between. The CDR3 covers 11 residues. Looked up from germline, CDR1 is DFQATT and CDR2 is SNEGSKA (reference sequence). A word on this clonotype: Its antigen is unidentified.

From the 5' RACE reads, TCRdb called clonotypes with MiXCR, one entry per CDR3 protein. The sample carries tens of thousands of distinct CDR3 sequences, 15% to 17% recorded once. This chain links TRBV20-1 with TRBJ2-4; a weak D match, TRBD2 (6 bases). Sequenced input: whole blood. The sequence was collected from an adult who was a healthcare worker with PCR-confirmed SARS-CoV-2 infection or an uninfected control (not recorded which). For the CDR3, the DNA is TGCAGTGCTCGGGAGAGGGACATTCAGTACTTC. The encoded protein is CSARERDIQYF.